The 21 T cell receptor beta chains below all came from one sample that was sequenced in a study of blood T cells in healthy people across ages (dated by TCRdb to 2013 to 2016). Libraries were prepared through 5' RACE. The data were produced on an Illumina HiSeq 2500. A second PCR of roughly 7 to 11 cycles was run with a J-beta primer mix and a sample-barcoded 5' primer. The public reads were reanalyzed by TCRdb: fastp trimming at Q25, MiXCR alignment, in-frame beta chains only. Each entry merges the rows of one CDR3 protein and shows their most common DNA and genes. The table for this sample lists about 1.4 million distinct CDR3 sequences; around 59% of them were counted only once. The top ten hold roughly 6.3% of the sample. Sequencing was carried out using blood. These receptors were taken from a man between 18 and 35 years old in good health.

This chain links TRBV6-6 with TRBJ2-2, with no clear D. Germline V gene sequence: CDR1 MNHNY, CDR2 SVGAGI (reference sequence). The length of the CDR3 is 12 residues. Trimming took off 8 bases at V and 3 bases at J, with 7 bases between the two ends. Here the CDR3 DNA reads TGTGCCAGCCAAGCCCACACCGGGGAGCTGTTTTTT. This gives the protein CASQAHTGELFF.

This clonotype was observed a handful of times. The chain uses TRBV4-1 and TRBJ1-2; possibly TRBD1 for D (5 bases). The germline V gene has CDR1 MGHRA and CDR2 YSYEKL. CDR3 length: 12 residues. Trimming took 0 bases from V and 8 from J, leaving 7 bases between them. Here the CDR3 DNA reads TGCGCCAGCAGCCAAGAGGAGGGGGGCTACACCTTC. The encoded protein is CASSQEEGGYTF.

The chain joins TRBV4-1 to TRBJ2-3; no definite D call. This CDR3 is 15 amino acids long. From germline, CDR1 is MGHRA and CDR2 YSYEKL. The ends were cut back, 0 bases at V and 0 bases at J, with 7 bases in the middle. CDR3 in amino acids: CASSQDRYSTDTQYF. The CDR3 nucleotides are TGCGCCAGCAGCCAAGACAGGTATAGCACAGATACGCAGTATTTT.

This clonotype was seen a handful of times. V is TRBV6-1 and J is TRBJ2-5; the D gene could be TRBD1 or TRBD2 (6 bases each). Per germline, CDR1 MNHNS and CDR2 SASEGT. Trimming removed 3 bases from V and 2 bases from J, with 13 bases in between. CDR3 size: 15 residues. CDR3 DNA: TGTGCCAGCAGTGATGTGGCGGGGACACAAGAGACCCAGTACTTC. Protein product: CASSDVAGTQETQYF.

J is TRBJ2-1 and V is TRBV6-5; D is perhaps TRBD1 (5 bases). The CDR3 is made up of 15 amino acids. V was trimmed by 2 bases and J by 3 bases, leaving 11 bases between them. CDR1 MNHEY and CDR2 SVGAGI come from the germline V gene. In DNA, the CDR3 is TGTGCCAGCAGTTACATAAGGCAGGGCTACAATGAGCAGTTCTTC. Amino acids: CASSYIRQGYNEQFF.

The gene calls are TRBV6-2 or TRBV6-3 and TRBJ2-5; 7 bases match TRBD1. Germline lookup yields CDR1 MNHEY and CDR2 SVGEGT. Trimming cost V 4 bases and J 3 bases; bases outside gene matches: 5. The CDR3 runs to 14 residues. The CDR3 spells CASSSGTEKETQYF. The CDR3, as DNA: TGTGCCAGCAGTTCCGGGACAGAGAAAGAGACCCAGTACTTC.

The chain uses TRBV11-2 and TRBJ1-2; D remains ambiguous. The germline CDR1 and CDR2 sequences are SGHAT and FQNNGV. The V end was cut by 0 bases, the J end by 6 bases, with 8 bases between. This CDR3 has 13 amino acids. The chain's CDR3 is CASSLDAVNGYTF. The CDR3 region has the DNA TGTGCCAGCAGCTTAGACGCAGTTAATGGCTACACCTTC.

The chain has TRBV3-1 and TRBJ2-7; 8 nucleotides align to TRBD2. There are 16 residues in the CDR3. Germline assignment: CDR1 LGHDT and CDR2 YNNKEL (reference sequence). With V trimmed by 1 base and J by 2 bases, 7 bases remained unmatched. CDR3 sequence (DNA): TGTGCCAGCAGCCAAGGAACCCTAGCGGGCACCTACGAGCAGTACTTC. This encodes CASSQGTLAGTYEQYF.

The chain is built from TRBV4-1 and TRBJ2-1, with 9 bases that match TRBD1. Germline V CDR1 and CDR2: MGHRA, YSYEKL. The CDR3 runs to 17 residues. V shed 3 bases and J 7 bases; nucleotides not matched to a gene: 13. Here the CDR3 reads CASSQGDTGTGPNEQFF. The CDR3 DNA reads TGCGCCAGCAGCCAGGGAGACACCGGGACAGGGCCTAATGAGCAGTTCTTC.

This chain links TRBV3-1 with TRBJ1-2; D gene ambiguous. The germline V and J ends were trimmed by 1 base and 7 bases, with 13 bases remaining between them. The germline V gene has CDR1 LGHDT and CDR2 YNNKEL (reference sequence). The CDR3 consists of 14 residues. The CDR3 coding sequence is TGTGCCAGCAGCCAAGGTAAAGGGTTCCGTGGCTACACCTTC. Translated: CASSQGKGFRGYTF.

The rearrangement uses TRBV20-1 and TRBJ2-5; D might be TRBD2 (5 bases). V lost 1 base to trimming and J lost 11 bases, with 17 bases between them. Germline lookup yields CDR1 DFQATT and CDR2 SNEGSKA (reference sequence). This CDR3 contains 13 residues. This CDR3 is CSARVDGYGEQYF. The DNA of the CDR3 is TGCAGTGCTAGAGTAGACGGGTATGGGGAGCAGTACTTC.

This rearrangement joins TRBV7-9 to TRBJ2-3; no reliable D call. V lost 2 bases and J lost 2, with 17 bases in between. This CDR3 contains 17 residues. Germline values: CDR1 SEHNR, CDR2 FQNEAQ (reference sequence). CDR3: CASSLRQTIIHTDTQYF. Written as DNA, the CDR3 is TGTGCCAGCAGCTTACGACAAACGATTATACACACAGATACGCAGTATTTT.

The chain links TRBV4-2 to TRBJ2-1; TRBD2 matches 7 bases. CDR3 size: 20 residues. V lost 0 bases and J lost 0; bases outside the gene matches: 14. Looked up from germline, CDR1 is LGHNA and CDR2 is YNFKEQ. CDR3 in DNA: TGTGCCAGCAGCCAAGAACGACTAGGCTGGGGGGGGAGCTCCTACAATGAGCAGTTCTTC. Residues: CASSQERLGWGGSSYNEQFF.

The chain couples TRBV7-9 to TRBJ2-6; D not certain. Germline CDR1 SEHNR, CDR2 FQNEAQ (reference sequence). V gave up 2 bases and J gave up 0 bases, with 8 bases separating them. The CDR3 has 16 residues. The CDR3 sequence: CASSLTLSSGANVLTF. CDR3 bases: TGTGCCAGCAGCTTAACATTGAGCTCTGGGGCCAACGTCCTGACTTTC.

V gene TRBV4-1 combines with J gene TRBJ1-1; 7 bases map to TRBD1. V shed 5 bases, J shed 1 base, and the junction held 10 bases outside the gene matches. Per the germline V gene, CDR1 is MGHRA and CDR2 is YSYEKL. The CDR3 runs 16 residues. This chain's CDR3 is CASSSPAGQRNTEAFF. The CDR3 DNA is TGCGCCAGCAGCTCTCCGGCGGGACAGAGGAACACTGAAGCTTTCTTT.

V usage is TRBV20-1 and J usage is TRBJ2-1; possible D gene TRBD1, 5 bases. There are 17 residues in the CDR3. Trimming pared 4 bases from V and 0 bases from J, leaving 19 bases between. Germline loops: CDR1 DFQATT, CDR2 SNEGSKA (reference sequence). The CDR3 is CSATTATIQPSYNEQFF. The DNA for the CDR3 is TGCAGTGCTACGACAGCGACCATCCAGCCCTCCTACAATGAGCAGTTCTTC.

This clonotype was recorded once. Compared with germline, one end of the junction differs, possibly owing to a read error. The chain links TRBV20-1 to TRBJ2-4; 8 nucleotides line up with TRBD2. The J call could be wrong; TRBJ2-7 is a better fit for the DNA end. Germline V gene data show CDR1 as DFQATT and CDR2 as SNEGSKA (reference sequence). The CDR3 sequence is 17 residues long. The CDR3 DNA follows: TGCAGTGCCAGAGGGGTAACTAGCGGAGAATTCTCCTACGAGCAGTACTTC. Translated: CSARGVTSGEFSYEQYF.

The rearrangement links TRBV10-3 to TRBJ2-7; maybe TRBD2 (6 bases). The CDR3 is 14 amino acids. Germline V gene data show CDR1 as ENHRY and CDR2 as SYGVKD. The V gene lost 4 bases and the J gene lost 2 bases, with 12 bases spanning the gap. The CDR3 is CAISAASAPYEQYF. CDR3 DNA sequence: TGTGCCATCAGTGCGGCTAGCGCACCCTACGAGCAGTACTTC.

The chain couples TRBV11-1 to TRBJ2-1; D is possibly TRBD1 or TRBD2 (6 bases each). V was shortened by 3 bases and J by 4 bases, with 13 bases between the two germline ends. The germline V gene has CDR1 SGHAT and CDR2 FQDESV (reference sequence). The CDR3 has 15 residues. CDR3 nucleotides: TGTGCCAGCAGCTTCGGGGGCTATAATTACAATGAGCAGTTCTTC. Its translation: CASSFGGYNYNEQFF. Drawing the rest from reference TRBV11-1 and TRBJ2-1, the complete variable domain is EAEVAQSPRYKITEKSQAVAFWCDPISGHATLYWYRQILGQGPELLVQFQDESVVDDSQLPKDRFSAERLKGVDSTLKIQPAELGDSAMYLCASSFGGYNYNEQFFGPGTRLTVL.

The chain links TRBV6-2 or TRBV6-3 to TRBJ1-2; D unresolved. Trimming removed 2 bases from V and 5 bases from J, with 9 bases in between. The germline gives CDR1 MNHEY, CDR2 SVGEGT. CDR3 length: 13 amino acids. CDR3 sequence reads: CASSYGRVYGYTF. In DNA form, the CDR3 reads TGTGCCAGCAGTTACGGCCGGGTGTATGGCTACACCTTC.

The gene calls are TRBV5-1 and TRBJ2-3; TRBD1 aligns across 9 bases. Germline trimming cut 4 bases from V and 5 bases from J; bases unmatched to any gene: 2. Germline CDR1 is SGHRS and CDR2 is YFSETQ. The CDR3 runs 13 residues. As DNA, the CDR3 is TGCGCCAGCAGCGGGGACAGGGAAGATACGCAGTATTTT. It codes for CASSGDREDTQYF. Filled out from reference TRBV5-1 and TRBJ2-3, the complete variable domain reads KAGVTQTPRYLIKTRGQQVTLSCSPISGHRSVSWYQQTPGQGLQFLFEYFSETQRNKGNFPGRFSGRQFSNSRSEMNVSTLELGDSALYLCASSGDREDTQYFGPGTRLTVL.